A single sample gave rise to the 4 T cell receptor beta chains below, sequenced in a study of cytomegalovirus exposure and HLA in healthy donors. PCR employed 60 Vbeta and 13 Jbeta primers. Data came from immunoSEQ multiplex PCR; TCRdb stores just in-frame clones and leaves some out. The table records nearly 70,000 clones, 74% of them present only once. What was sequenced was PBMCs. These receptors originate from a woman aged 60-75 years in good health and CMV-seropositive.

This chain connects TRBV27 to TRBJ1-3; the match to TRBD1 covers 8 bases. The junction had 7 bases not matched to a gene; V was cut back by 6 bases and J by 0 bases. Looked up from germline, CDR1 is MNHEY and CDR2 is SMNVEV (reference sequence). CDR3 length equals 16 residues. The CDR3 sequence: CASRSGTGSSGNTIYF. The DNA of the CDR3 is TGTGCCAGCAGATCCGGGACAGGCAGCTCTGGAAACACCATATATTTT.

The table lists this clone with a count of one. V usage is TRBV6-5 and J usage is TRBJ2-7; 9 bases map to TRBD1. Trimming at V came to 6 bases and at J to 4 bases, leaving 10 bases not matched to a gene. This CDR3 comprises 15 residues. In germline, CDR1 is MNHEY, CDR2 SVGAGI. The CDR3 region is CASSPRGTGRYEQYF. The CDR3 DNA reads as TGTGCCAGCAGCCCTCGGGGGACAGGGAGGTACGAGCAGTACTTC.

The chain recombines TRBV9 with TRBJ2-7, with 8 nucleotides matching TRBD2. The CDR3 covers 15 residues. Trimming cost V 4 bases and J 0 bases; bases outside gene matches: 6. The germline V gene has CDR1 SGDLS and CDR2 YYNGEE. The CDR3: CASSPGGGSSYEQYF. CDR3 nucleotides: TGTGCCAGCAGCCCCGGGGGGGGGAGCTCCTACGAGCAGTACTTC.

V is TRBV9 and J is TRBJ2-3; TRBD2 matches 8 bases. The J segment lost 11 bases and the V segment lost 3 bases, leaving 17 bases of the junction unmatched. The CDR3 totals 16 residues. Germline values: CDR1 SGDLS, CDR2 YYNGEE. The CDR3 bases are TGTGCCAGCAGCGGGACGCGGGGGGCAACCGGGATCAGGCAGTATTTT. This gives the protein CASSGTRGATGIRQYF.